The clone carrying this T cell receptor beta chain was seen more than once but under ten times. Reverse transcribed after extraction, RNA yielded cDNA as the sequencing template. Assay used: immunoSEQ multiplex PCR; TCRdb lists only in-frame clones, some missing. The sample contains 150,000 to 200,000 clones, less than 70% of which appear only once. V lost 5 bases to trimming and J lost 5 bases; unmatched junction nucleotides: 8. The CDR3 is made up of 15 amino acids. Per the germline V gene, CDR1 is LNHNV and CDR2 is YYDKDF (reference sequence). The treatment is: oral pan-JAK inhibitor, 5-10 mg twice daily. The data were taken from a study of CD8+ T cells in alopecia areata.

The source material was CD4+ T cells sorted from blood, sampled around week 50, from a patient treated with tofacitinib. The receptor comes from a human donor with alopecia areata. The gene calls are TRBV15 and TRBJ2-3; 9 positions agree with TRBD1. As DNA, the CDR3 is TGTGCCACCAGCCCGGGACAGGGTGGTGGAGATACGCAGTATTTT. It encodes CATSPGQGGGDTQYF.